This entry lists 27 T cell receptor beta chains sequenced from one sample in a study of shared clonotypes between healthy human individuals. Method: immunoSEQ multiplex PCR; TCRdb's copy keeps in-frame clones and lacks some. The data show approximately 1.9 million clones, with about 94% seen just once and around 1.8% held by the top ten. It was CD45RO-negative cells, positively selected for CCR7, that made up naive CD8 cells, with terminally differentiated effector memory CD45RA+ cells excluded. Sequenced input: naive CD8+ T cells from PBMCs. The receptors were sampled from a man in his late teens or twenties in good health. Some clones in this sample may be carry-over from other donors' samples.

This CDR3 reads CASSLGSDRHFTGELFF. The CDR3 DNA is TGTGCCAGCAGCTTGGGGTCGGACAGGCACTTCACCGGGGAGCTGTTTTTT. The chain uses TRBV5-4 and TRBJ2-2, with 7 bases lining up with TRBD1. Losses at the gene ends were 0 bases for V and 4 bases for J; bases not matched to a gene: 9. The CDR3 runs to 17 residues. Per the germline V gene, CDR1 is SGHNT and CDR2 is YYREEE (reference sequence).

V gene TRBV6-5 combines with J gene TRBJ2-1; D not certain. CDR1 and CDR2 from the germline V gene are MNHEY and SVGAGI. The CDR3 runs 14 residues. Trimming removed 4 bases from V and 2 bases from J, with 9 bases in between. The CDR3 region has the DNA TGTGCCAGCAGTTTCTCAGAGACCTACAATGAGCAGTTCTTC. As protein: CASSFSETYNEQFF.

This clone has only a few counts. V is TRBV7-8 and J is TRBJ1-1; 7 bases match TRBD1. The V segment lost 5 bases and the J segment 0 bases; nucleotides outside the gene matches: 9. CDR3 size: 16 residues. CDR1 and CDR2 (germline): SGHVS, FQNEAQ. Here the CDR3 reads CASSLDRVKVNTEAFF. The CDR3 DNA follows: TGTGCCAGCAGCCTCGACAGGGTTAAGGTGAACACTGAAGCTTTCTTT. The full variable domain, in which reference TRBV7-8 and TRBJ1-1 provide the parts outside the CDR3, is GAGVSQSPRYKVAKRGQDVALRCDPISGHVSLFWYQQALGQGPEFLTYFQNEAQLDKSGLPSDRFFAERPEGSVSTLKIQRTQQEDSAVYLCASSLDRVKVNTEAFFGQGTRLTVV.

V gene TRBV29-1 combines with J gene TRBJ2-7; D is unresolved. The end of the DNA aligns better with TRBJ2-1, so the J call may be wrong. The CDR3 is 12 amino acids. The germline gives CDR1 SQVTM, CDR2 ANQGSEA. The DNA for the CDR3 is TGCAGCGTAGGGCTCTCCTACAATGAGCAGTTCTTC. It codes for CSVGLSYNEQFF.

The J gene is TRBJ1-2, the V gene TRBV13; D unresolved. This CDR3 has 14 residues. CDR1 and CDR2 from the germline V gene are PRHDT and FYEKMQ (reference sequence). V gave up 5 bases and J gave up 2 bases, with 12 bases separating them. The CDR3 sequence: CASSPVQTNYGYTF. The CDR3 DNA is TGTGCCAGCAGCCCCGTACAGACCAACTATGGCTACACCTTC. Full variable domain (rest looked up from reference TRBV13 and TRBJ1-2): AAGVIQSPRHLIKEKRETATLKCYPIPRHDTVYWYQQGPGQDPQFLISFYEKMQSDKGSIPDRFSAQQFSDYHSELNMSSLELGDSALYFCASSPVQTNYGYTFGSGTRLTVV.

V gene TRBV7-9 combines with J gene TRBJ2-5; 9 bases agree with TRBD1. Per the germline V gene, CDR1 is SEHNR and CDR2 is FQNEAQ (reference sequence). V lost 4 bases to trimming and J lost 0 bases; unmatched junction nucleotides: 9. This CDR3 is built from 17 residues. CDR3: CASSSPIGTGYQETQYF. The CDR3 bases are TGTGCCAGCAGCTCGCCCATCGGGACAGGGTACCAAGAGACCCAGTACTTC.

This clone has just one count. The J gene is TRBJ1-2, the V gene TRBV28; D possibly corresponds to TRBD1 (6 bases). From germline, CDR1 is MDHEN and CDR2 SYDVKM. This CDR3 region has 15 residues. Trimming took off 6 bases at V and 3 bases at J, with 17 bases between the two ends. CDR3 loop: CASRTRPGAHYGYTF. In DNA, the CDR3 is TGTGCCAGCAGAACTAGGCCAGGGGCGCACTATGGCTACACCTTC.

This clone has only one observation. This same CDR3 is encoded by further DNA sequences in the sample. The J gene is TRBJ2-7, the V gene TRBV11-2; D call uncertain. Trimming stripped 0 bases from V and 2 bases from J, with 5 bases between. Germline V gene lookup returns CDR1 SGHAT and CDR2 FQNNGV. The CDR3 runs 13 residues. In DNA, the CDR3 is TGTGCCAGCAGCTTAGAATTGGCCTACGAGCAGTACTTC. Amino acid sequence: CASSLELAYEQYF. The complete variable domain, with remaining parts taken from reference TRBV11-2 and TRBJ2-7, reads EAGVAQSPRYKIIEKRQSVAFWCNPISGHATLYWYQQILGQGPKLLIQFQNNGVVDDSQLPKDRFSAERLKGVDSTLKIQPAKLEDSAVYLCASSLELAYEQYFGPGTRLTVT.

This chain joins TRBV27 and TRBJ1-5, with 10 bases fitting TRBD1. The CDR3 contains 15 residues. The germline CDR1 and CDR2 sequences are MNHEY and SMNVEV (reference sequence). The V gene end was trimmed by 5 bases and the J gene end by 6 bases; junction bases not matched to a gene: 7. The CDR3: CASSIRQGAAQPQHF. CDR3 nucleotide sequence: TGTGCCAGCAGTATAAGACAGGGGGCGGCTCAGCCCCAGCATTTT.

The chain links TRBV9 to TRBJ2-3; 10 bases match TRBD1. The trim removed 0 bases at V and 1 base at J, leaving 2 bases unmatched. CDR1 and CDR2 from the germline V gene are SGDLS and YYNGEE. This CDR3 has 16 amino acids. The CDR3 is CASSVEGTGGTDTQYF. In nucleotides, the CDR3 is TGTGCCAGCAGCGTAGAGGGGACAGGGGGCACAGATACGCAGTATTTT. Combining the CDR3 with reference TRBV9 and TRBJ2-3 gives the whole variable domain DSGVTQTPKHLITATGQRVTLRCSPRSGDLSVYWYQQSLDQGLQFLIQYYNGEERAKGNILERFSAQQFPDLHSELNLSSLELGDSALYFCASSVEGTGGTDTQYFGPGTRLTVL.

The chain uses TRBV15 and TRBJ1-3; no firm D call. Germline V lookup: CDR1 LNHNV, CDR2 YYDKDF (reference sequence). The V end was cut by 1 base, the J end by 1 base, with 11 bases between. This CDR3 comprises 16 residues. CDR3 in amino acids: CATSRAREGSGNTIYF. CDR3 DNA sequence: TGTGCCACCAGCAGAGCGCGAGAGGGATCTGGAAACACCATATATTTT.

This clone was found a few times. V and J are TRBV6-4 and TRBJ1-1; D gene ambiguous. CDR3 length: 13 amino acids. CDR1 and CDR2 (germline): MRHNA, SNTAGT. V lost 3 bases and J lost 3, with 8 bases in between. In nucleotides, the CDR3 is TGTGCCAGCAGTGAACAGCCTCACACTGAAGCTTTCTTT. Translated, it gives CASSEQPHTEAFF.

The chain is built from TRBV28 and TRBJ2-2, with 13 bases aligning to TRBD2. J lost 5 bases, V lost 5 bases, and 11 bases had no gene match. The CDR3 extends over 18 amino acids. The germline V gene has CDR1 MDHEN and CDR2 SYDVKM. For the CDR3, the DNA is TGTGCCAGCAGTCGCCTGAGACTAGCGGGAGGTTGGACCGGGGAGCTGTTTTTT. Translated: CASSRLRLAGGWTGELFF.

Concerning this clone itself: An end of the junction does not agree with germline; a read error may underlie this. J is TRBJ2-1 and V is TRBV25-1; 10 positions match TRBD2. Germline lookup yields CDR1 MGHDK and CDR2 SYGVNS. The CDR3 is 12 amino acids. CDR3 coding DNA: TGTGCCAGCAGCCCAGCGGGAGGGCCGAGAGTCTTC. It yields the protein CASSPAGGPRVF.

This clone was detected only a few times. This sample also contains other DNA sequences that code for the same CDR3. The J gene is TRBJ2-7, the V gene TRBV27; D is uncertain. Germline V gene data show CDR1 as MNHEY and CDR2 as SMNVEV (reference sequence). The CDR3 length is 13 residues. The V end lost 2 bases, the J end lost 2 bases, and 7 bases lay between the germline ends. The CDR3 is CASSLRGPYEQYF. The DNA for the CDR3 is TGTGCCAGCAGTTTAAGAGGACCCTACGAGCAGTACTTC.

The J gene is TRBJ2-7, the V gene TRBV7-9; weak D call: TRBD1 (5 bases). This CDR3 has 15 residues. V lost 2 bases and J 4 bases, leaving 15 bases between the germline ends. CDR1 SEHNR and CDR2 FQNEAQ come from the germline V gene (reference sequence). The CDR3 DNA follows: TGTGCCAGCAGCTTAAGTCAGGGTCTGGCTTACGAGCAGTACTTC. As protein: CASSLSQGLAYEQYF.

This sequence joins TRBV29-1 and TRBJ2-1; D is undetermined. The CDR3 contains 13 residues. CDR1 SQVTM and CDR2 ANQGSEA come from the germline V gene. V was clipped by 4 bases and J by 3 bases, with 10 bases between them. This chain's CDR3 is CSVVGGDYNEQFF. In DNA, the CDR3 is TGCAGCGTTGTGGGTGGTGACTACAATGAGCAGTTCTTC.

This chain joins TRBV28 and TRBJ2-1, with 7 bases that match TRBD2. The germline gives CDR1 MDHEN, CDR2 SYDVKM. The CDR3 runs to 15 residues. Trimming at V came to 4 bases and at J to 2 bases, leaving 5 bases not matched to a gene. CDR3 DNA: TGTGCCAGCAGTTATAAAAGCGGGACCTACAATGAGCAGTTCTTC. This codes for CASSYKSGTYNEQFF.

The gene calls are TRBV6-5 and TRBJ2-3; 8 bases map to TRBD2. V lost 4 bases to trimming and J lost 3 bases; unmatched junction nucleotides: 6. Per the germline V gene, CDR1 is MNHEY and CDR2 is SVGAGI. The CDR3 sequence is 15 residues long. The CDR3 loop reads CASSLGSGKTDTQYF. DNA for the CDR3: TGTGCCAGCAGTTTGGGTAGCGGGAAAACAGATACGCAGTATTTT.

The chain is built from TRBV28 and TRBJ2-5; D is unresolved. Trimming cost V 6 bases and J 5 bases, with 16 bases left between them. Germline loops: CDR1 MDHEN, CDR2 SYDVKM. CDR3 size: 14 residues. CDR3 nucleotide sequence: TGTGCCAGCAGCCCTCCATGGCCCACGGAGACCCAGTACTTC. This codes for CASSPPWPTETQYF. The full variable domain, its missing parts supplied by reference TRBV28 and TRBJ2-5, is DVKVTQSSRYLVKRTGEKVFLECVQDMDHENMFWYRQDPGLGLRLIYFSYDVKMKEKGDIPEGYSVSREKKERFSLILESASTNQTSMYLCASSPPWPTETQYFGPGTRLLVL.

This chain uses TRBV10-3 with TRBJ1-5; D call uncertain. CDR3 length equals 15 residues. Trimming took 0 bases from V and 4 from J, leaving 10 bases between them. Per the germline V gene, CDR1 is ENHRY and CDR2 is SYGVKD. CDR3 sequence (DNA): TGTGCCATCAGTGAGTCGACGAGTACGAATCAGCCCCAGCATTTT. Translated: CAISESTSTNQPQHF.

The V gene is TRBV4-1, the J gene TRBJ2-5, with D perhaps being TRBD1 or TRBD2 (7 bases each). From germline, CDR1 is MGHRA and CDR2 YSYEKL. The CDR3 runs to 16 residues. Trimming removed 4 bases from V and 0 bases from J, with 15 bases in between. In DNA, the CDR3 is TGCGCCAGCAGCCCGCGACAGGGACTAAACCAAGAGACCCAGTACTTC. This codes for CASSPRQGLNQETQYF.

To note about this clone: Compared with germline, one end of the junction differs, possibly owing to a read error. This chain links TRBV7-9 with TRBJ2-5; tentatively, D is TRBD2 (7 bases). Germline CDR1 is SEHNR and CDR2 is FQNEAQ (reference sequence). This CDR3 contains 15 residues. CDR3 region: CASSQDWRGQETQYF. CDR3 nucleotides: TGCGCCAGCAGCCAAGATTGGCGGGGGCAGGAGACCCAGTACTTC.

CDR3 sequence: CASSSTGWNTEAFF. The CDR3 DNA is TGTGCCAGCAGTTCGACAGGATGGAACACTGAAGCTTTCTTT. The chain employs TRBV27 and TRBJ1-1; tentative D call: TRBD1 (6 bases). There are 14 residues in the CDR3. V was shortened by 4 bases and J by 1 base, with 10 bases between the two germline ends. Germline V gene lookup returns CDR1 MNHEY and CDR2 SMNVEV (reference sequence).

The chain joins TRBV6-4 to TRBJ2-1, with 11 bases aligning to TRBD2. The CDR3 sequence is 17 residues long. The V and J ends lost 5 bases and 3 bases, in that order; junction bases with no gene match: 9. CDR1 and CDR2 (germline): MRHNA, SNTAGT. The CDR3 spells CASSLIAGGPGYNEQFF. Here the CDR3 DNA reads TGTGCCAGCAGTTTAATAGCGGGAGGGCCAGGCTACAATGAGCAGTTCTTC.

The V and J genes are TRBV29-1 and TRBJ1-2; tentatively, D is TRBD1 (6 bases). The CDR3 runs 17 residues. Trimming took off 0 bases at V and 4 bases at J, with 21 bases between the two ends. CDR1 SQVTM and CDR2 ANQGSEA come from the germline V gene. The CDR3 nucleotides are TGCAGCGTTGAAGATTGGGACATCGGTTCATCTAGCTATGGCTACACCTTC. Amino acid sequence: CSVEDWDIGSSSYGYTF.

This clone is a singleton in its sample. J is TRBJ2-7 and V is TRBV27, with 8 bases lining up with TRBD1. CDR1 and CDR2 (germline): MNHEY, SMNVEV (reference sequence). The length of the CDR3 is 15 residues. The V and J ends lost 6 bases and 0 bases, in that order; junction bases with no gene match: 7. The CDR3 loop reads CASRITGGSSYEQYF. The CDR3 DNA follows: TGTGCCAGCAGGATAACAGGGGGGAGCTCCTACGAGCAGTACTTC.